This note documents a single T cell receptor (beta chain) sequence. Its antigen is not identified. These data come from a study of T cell repertoires in cytomegalovirus infection. Study summary: Matching HLA type and CMV infection were both indicated by public TCR beta signatures.

The CDR3 sequence is 12 residues long. Germline V gives CDR1 SGHDT, CDR2 YYEEEE. The V gene lost 2 bases and the J gene lost 3 bases, with 5 bases spanning the gap. From the reads, TCRdb called clonotypes with MiXCR, one entry per CDR3 protein. This table holds 200,000 or so distinct CDR3 sequences, 28% found once. Broader study findings: HLA-C-restricted CMV clonotypes gave the most frequent clonotype in two of eight donors.

The sequencing input was PBMCs. This chain joins TRBV5-6 and TRBJ1-1; D uncertain. The sequence was obtained from a human donor in good health (CMV status not recorded). Some clones in this sample may be carry-over from other donors' samples. The CDR3 here is CASSFWDTEAFF. The CDR3 region has the DNA TGTGCCAGCAGCTTTTGGGACACTGAAGCTTTCTTT. Together with reference TRBV5-6 and TRBJ1-1, the CDR3 gives the full variable domain: DAGVTQSPTHLIKTRGQQVTLRCSPKSGHDTVSWYQQALGQGPQFIFQYYEEEERQRGNFPDRFSGHQFPNYSSELNVNALLLGDSALYLCASSFWDTEAFFGQGTRLTVV.